The 32 T cell receptor beta chains listed next were all sequenced from one sample in a study of cytomegalovirus exposure and HLA in healthy donors. PCR used 60 Vbeta primers and 13 Jbeta primers. Produced via immunoSEQ multiplex PCR; TCRdb's table is partial and in-frame only. Seen here are around 60,000 clones, approximately 80% observed once, and the top ten hold roughly 5.7%. The sequencing input was PBMCs. These receptor sequences come from a male donor in good health and CMV-seronegative.

The V gene is TRBV4-2, the J gene TRBJ1-1; D might be TRBD1 (6 bases). The CDR3 contains 15 residues. Trimming removed 0 bases at V and 2 bases at J, with 10 bases between. Germline CDR1 reads LGHNA; CDR2 reads YNFKEQ. CDR3 loop: CASSQDPGANTEAFF. As DNA, the CDR3 is TGTGCCAGCAGCCAAGACCCAGGGGCTAACACTGAAGCTTTCTTT.

The chain uses TRBV7-9 and TRBJ2-7; 8 bases line up with TRBD1. The trim removed 3 bases at V and 4 bases at J, leaving 8 bases unmatched. Germline lookup yields CDR1 SEHNR and CDR2 FQNEAQ (reference sequence). The CDR3 has 15 residues. CDR3 in DNA: TGTGCCAGCAGCTTTTTTGCCAGGGGGCGTTACGAGCAGTACTTC. Protein product: CASSFFARGRYEQYF.

The CDR3 bases are TGTGCCTGGAGTGTAGAGGCTAGCGGGGTTGTAAAGTACTTC. It encodes CAWSVEASGVVKYF. The chain links TRBV30 to TRBJ2-7; 9 bases fit TRBD2. This CDR3 comprises 14 residues. Germline V lookup: CDR1 GTSNPN, CDR2 SVGIG (reference sequence). Germline trimming cut 0 bases from V and 11 bases from J; bases unmatched to any gene: 11.

This chain connects TRBV19 to TRBJ1-3, with 10 bases aligning to TRBD1. CDR3 length: 16 amino acids. V dropped 2 bases and J dropped 1; count of bases not matched to a gene: 2. CDR1 and CDR2 from the germline V gene are LNHDA and SQIVND (reference sequence). The CDR3 reads CASSIRTGGSGNTIYF. CDR3 nucleotides: TGTGCCAGTAGTATAAGGACAGGGGGGTCTGGAAACACCATATATTTT.

V gene TRBV7-2 combines with J gene TRBJ1-1; TRBD1 is a possible D gene (5 bases). This CDR3 has 15 residues. Germline lookup yields CDR1 SGHTA and CDR2 FQGNSA. The V gene lost 5 bases and the J gene lost 4 bases, with 17 bases spanning the gap. The CDR3 here is CASSPIPGKSTEAFF. Written as DNA, the CDR3 is TGTGCCAGCAGCCCTATTCCAGGGAAAAGCACTGAAGCTTTCTTT.

This chain links TRBV19 with TRBJ1-1; 12 positions match TRBD1. Trimming took 3 bases from V and 3 from J; bases not matched to a gene: 8. Per germline, CDR1 LNHDA and CDR2 SQIVND (reference sequence). The CDR3 loop spans 17 amino acids. The chain's CDR3 is CASSIWGQGARDTEAFF. CDR3 sequence (DNA): TGTGCCAGTAGTATCTGGGGACAGGGGGCGCGTGACACTGAAGCTTTCTTT.

This clone has only a few counts. CDR3 region: CASSLAQGNSYNSPLHF. The CDR3, as DNA: TGCGCCAGCAGCTTGGCCCAGGGGAACTCCTATAATTCACCCCTCCACTTT. V usage is TRBV5-1 and J usage is TRBJ1-6, with TRBD1 as a possible D gene (6 bases). The germline V gene encodes CDR1 SGHRS and CDR2 YFSETQ. Between the trimmed V and J ends, which lost 0 bases and 0 bases, there was a span of 10 bases. This CDR3 spans 17 amino acids.

The CDR3 protein is CATSPGGSRNEKLFF. The CDR3, as DNA: TGTGCCACCAGCCCAGGAGGTTCCCGAAATGAAAAACTGTTTTTT. The chain couples TRBV15 to TRBJ1-4; D unclear. In germline, CDR1 is LNHNV, CDR2 YYDKDF (reference sequence). Trimming left V 5 bases short and J 5 bases short, with 15 bases between. The CDR3 sequence is 15 residues long.

The gene calls are TRBV9 and TRBJ2-3, with TRBD2 matching over 12 bases. CDR1 and CDR2 (germline): SGDLS, YYNGEE. Unmatched junction bases numbered 10, after V lost 0 bases and J lost 5 bases. The CDR3 loop spans 18 amino acids. CDR3 in amino acids: CASSVGRLAGGQGDTQYF. DNA of the CDR3: TGTGCCAGCAGCGTAGGGCGGCTAGCGGGGGGGCAAGGAGATACGCAGTATTTT.

V gene TRBV6-6 combines with J gene TRBJ1-1; TRBD1 is a possible D gene (6 bases). The CDR3 covers 16 residues. V gave up 0 bases and J gave up 7 bases, with 18 bases separating them. CDR1 and CDR2 from the germline V gene are MNHNY and SVGAGI (reference sequence). The CDR3 here is CASSYSLVGSDSEAFF. In DNA form, the CDR3 reads TGTGCCAGCAGTTACTCCCTGGTAGGGTCGGACAGTGAAGCTTTCTTT.

CDR3 loop: CAVRQTGRGNTIYF. The CDR3 nucleotides are TGTGCCGTACGACAGACAGGGCGAGGAAACACCATATATTTT. The chain has TRBV6-5 and TRBJ1-3; 7 nucleotides align to TRBD1. The CDR3 has 14 residues. Germline V gene lookup returns CDR1 MNHEY and CDR2 SVGAGI. V trimming: 11 bases; J trimming: 4 bases; junction bases outside the gene matches: 11.

The chain has TRBV30 and TRBJ2-7, with TRBD2 as a possible D gene (5 bases). The CDR3 sequence is 12 residues long. V lost 2 bases to trimming and J lost 2 bases, with 7 bases between them. Germline V gene sequence: CDR1 GTSNPN, CDR2 SVGIG (reference sequence). CDR3 sequence reads: CAWSTGTYEQYF. CDR3 coding DNA: TGTGCCTGGAGTACGGGGACCTACGAGCAGTACTTC.

This clone was seen a single time. The V gene is TRBV18, the J gene TRBJ2-5; weak D call: TRBD2 (6 bases). With 1 base removed from V and 2 bases from J, the gap between germline ends came to 14 bases. This CDR3 spans 16 amino acids. The V gene's germline CDR1 is KGHSH and CDR2 LQKENI. CDR3: CASSPRVGGFQETQYF. As DNA, the CDR3 is TGTGCCAGCTCACCACGAGTCGGGGGTTTTCAAGAGACCCAGTACTTC.

The chain uses TRBV5-4 and TRBJ2-7; 10 positions agree with TRBD1. The CDR3 is 15 amino acids. The trim removed 4 bases at V and 6 bases at J, leaving 10 bases unmatched. CDR1 and CDR2 (germline): SGHNT, YYREEE (reference sequence). The CDR3: CASSPVGTGALEQYF. Here the CDR3 DNA reads TGTGCCAGCAGCCCGGTTGGGACAGGGGCCCTCGAGCAGTACTTC.

The V call is TRBV29-1, the J call TRBJ2-2, with a weak D call TRBD1 (6 bases). This CDR3 has 12 residues. V lost 7 bases to trimming and J lost 5 bases, with 11 bases between them. Germline V gene lookup returns CDR1 SQVTM and CDR2 ANQGSEA. DNA for the CDR3: TGCAGCGCCACCCAGGGGACCGGGGAGCTGTTTTTT. Its translation: CSATQGTGELFF.

This chain uses TRBV9 with TRBJ2-1; tentatively, D is TRBD1 (6 bases). Germline assignment: CDR1 SGDLS and CDR2 YYNGEE. This CDR3 region has 14 residues. V was clipped by 3 bases and J by 9 bases, with 16 bases between them. In DNA, the CDR3 is TGTGCCAGCAGCGCCAACTGGGGGCAAGGTGAGCAGTTCTTC. Translation: CASSANWGQGEQFF.

V and J are TRBV5-1 and TRBJ1-2; TRBD1 is a possible D gene (6 bases). V was pared by 0 bases and J by 8 bases, with 14 bases between. The germline V gene has CDR1 SGHRS and CDR2 YFSETQ. This CDR3 spans 14 amino acids. CDR3 loop: CASSLEYRVGGYTF. DNA of the CDR3: TGCGCCAGCAGCTTGGAATACAGGGTTGGAGGCTACACCTTC. Complete variable domain (other parts from reference TRBV5-1 and TRBJ1-2): KAGVTQTPRYLIKTRGQQVTLSCSPISGHRSVSWYQQTPGQGLQFLFEYFSETQRNKGNFPGRFSGRQFSNSRSEMNVSTLELGDSALYLCASSLEYRVGGYTFGSGTRLTVV.

The chain combines TRBV18 with TRBJ1-2; D is uncertain. The germline V gene has CDR1 KGHSH and CDR2 LQKENI. This CDR3 has 14 amino acids. Trimming shortened V by 6 bases and J by 4 bases, and 15 bases separated the two germline ends. The CDR3: CASSPTSQIYGYTF. In DNA, the CDR3 is TGTGCCAGCTCCCCCACCTCTCAGATCTATGGCTACACCTTC.

This clone showed up just a few times. This chain uses TRBV5-4 with TRBJ2-5; the match to TRBD2 covers 10 bases. With V trimmed by 0 bases and J by 1 base, 3 bases remained unmatched. The length of the CDR3 is 16 residues. Looked up from germline, CDR1 is SGHNT and CDR2 is YYREEE (reference sequence). The CDR3 spells CASSLEVAGGQETQYF. In nucleotides, the CDR3 is TGTGCCAGCAGCTTGGAGGTAGCGGGGGGCCAAGAGACCCAGTACTTC.

The chain carries TRBV29-1 and TRBJ2-7; TRBD1 agrees at 8 bases. Germline CDR1 is SQVTM and CDR2 is ANQGSEA. The CDR3 extends over 13 amino acids. Trimming took 7 bases from V and 2 from J; bases not matched to a gene: 7. Here the CDR3 reads CSAEGQAPYEQYF. The CDR3 DNA is TGCAGCGCGGAGGGACAGGCCCCCTACGAGCAGTACTTC.

This chain uses TRBV6-5 with TRBJ2-7, with D possibly matching TRBD1 (5 bases). This CDR3 is built from 13 residues. V was shortened by 5 bases and J by 9 bases, with 17 bases between the two germline ends. CDR1 is MNHEY, CDR2 SVGAGI, per germline. The CDR3 DNA reads TGTGCCAGCAGTCCAACAGGTGCTATAGGGCAGTACTTC. Its protein is CASSPTGAIGQYF.

The genes are TRBV6-4 and TRBJ2-4, with TRBD2 matching 9 bases. This CDR3 comprises 14 residues. The V gene's germline CDR1 is MRHNA and CDR2 SNTAGT. V gave up 7 bases and J gave up 12 bases; unmatched junction bases: 13. CDR3 nucleotides: TGTGCCAGCACCAGGTCCGGGCGGGGGGGTAATCAGTACTTC. This gives the protein CASTRSGRGGNQYF.

This clone has just one count. The chain uses TRBV30 and TRBJ2-2, with 11 nucleotides matching TRBD2. The CDR3 covers 17 residues. Per germline, CDR1 GTSNPN and CDR2 SVGIG (reference sequence). The ends lost 0 bases at V and 7 bases at J; junction bases unmatched: 10. CDR3 nucleotides: TGTGCCTGGAGTGTAGGCCTAGCGGGGGGCCCGGGCGGGGAGCTGTTTTTT. Translating gives CAWSVGLAGGPGGELFF.

This clone occurred a few times. The V and J genes are TRBV19 and TRBJ1-4, with a possible D match to TRBD1 (5 bases). Per germline, CDR1 LNHDA and CDR2 SQIVND (reference sequence). The CDR3 loop spans 15 amino acids. V dropped 9 bases and J dropped 6 bases, with 20 bases sitting between them. The chain's CDR3 is CASIPSHGRDEKLFF. The CDR3 DNA reads as TGTGCCAGCATTCCAAGCCATGGCAGGGATGAAAAACTGTTTTTT.

V and J are TRBV2 and TRBJ2-5; 11 bases line up with TRBD1. This CDR3 spans 16 amino acids. CDR1 SNHLY and CDR2 FYNNEI come from the germline V gene. J gave up 2 bases and V 2 bases, and 4 bases lay outside the gene matches. CDR3 nucleotide sequence: TGTGCCAGCAGTGAAACAGGGGACAGGGGGCAAGAGACCCAGTACTTC. It is translated as CASSETGDRGQETQYF. The complete variable domain, with remaining parts taken from reference TRBV2 and TRBJ2-5, reads EPEVTQTPSHQVTQMGQEVILRCVPISNHLYFYWYRQILGQKVEFLVSFYNNEISEKSEIFDDQFSVERPDGSNFTLKIRSTKLEDSAMYFCASSETGDRGQETQYFGPGTRLLVL.

The genes are TRBV5-1 and TRBJ2-3, with D perhaps matching TRBD2 (6 bases). The CDR3 has 16 residues. Per germline, CDR1 SGHRS and CDR2 YFSETQ. V lost 4 bases and J lost 0, with 15 bases in between. This CDR3 reads CASSPEGRGSTDTQYF. The DNA for the CDR3 is TGCGCCAGCAGCCCGGAGGGACGGGGAAGCACAGATACGCAGTATTTT.

The chain uses TRBV7-3 and TRBJ2-1; 7 bases map to TRBD2. V lost 2 bases and J lost 3; bases outside the gene matches: 4. Germline CDR1 is SGHTA and CDR2 is FQGTGA. The CDR3 is made up of 15 amino acids. CDR3 amino acids: CASSLGGGLYNEQFF. The CDR3 DNA is TGTGCCAGCAGCTTAGGGGGGGGACTCTACAATGAGCAGTTCTTC.

This sequence joins TRBV19 and TRBJ1-5; D gene uncertain. This CDR3 spans 13 amino acids. Trimming pared 3 bases from V and 3 bases from J, leaving 6 bases between. Germline values: CDR1 LNHDA, CDR2 SQIVND (reference sequence). CDR3 sequence reads: CASSILVNQPQHF. The CDR3 nucleotides are TGTGCCAGTAGTATTCTAGTCAATCAGCCCCAGCATTTT.

V usage is TRBV6-4 and J usage is TRBJ2-2; TRBD1 matches 8 bases. The V and J ends lost 4 bases and 6 bases, in that order; junction bases with no gene match: 4. The CDR3 sequence is 14 residues long. The V gene's germline CDR1 is MRHNA and CDR2 SNTAGT. CDR3 bases: TGTGCCAGCAGTGTCCGACAGGGGTCCGGGGAGCTGTTTTTT. This translates into CASSVRQGSGELFF.

V and J are TRBV5-6 and TRBJ2-7, with 8 bases that match TRBD1. The V gene end was trimmed by 0 bases and the J gene end by 0 bases; junction bases not matched to a gene: 2. The CDR3 length is 15 residues. Germline V gene lookup returns CDR1 SGHDT and CDR2 YYEEEE. Written as DNA, the CDR3 is TGTGCCAGCAGCTTGGCCGGACAGGGCTCCTACGAGCAGTACTTC. Its translation is CASSLAGQGSYEQYF.

The rearrangement joins TRBV7-8 to TRBJ2-3; TRBD2 aligns across 13 bases. Trimming removed 5 bases from V and 2 bases from J; junction bases left unmatched: 16. Germline CDR1 and CDR2: SGHVS and FQNEAQ. The CDR3 contains 20 residues. The chain's CDR3 is CASSPRLAGGWSGLTDTQYF. Written as DNA, the CDR3 is TGTGCCAGCAGCCCCCGACTAGCGGGGGGCTGGTCCGGCCTCACAGATACGCAGTATTTT.

The CDR3 sequence: CASSIAPGSGNYGYTF. In nucleotides, the CDR3 is TGTGCCAGTAGTATAGCCCCCGGGTCTGGTAACTATGGCTACACCTTC. The rearrangement joins TRBV19 to TRBJ1-2; unclear D gene. Trimming cost V 1 base and J 1 base, with 13 bases left between them. The CDR3 length is 16 residues. From germline, CDR1 is LNHDA and CDR2 SQIVND (reference sequence).